The 18 T cell receptor beta chains listed next were all sequenced from one sample in a study of blood T cell repertoires in COVID-19. TCRdb keeps only in-frame clones here, not all; method: immunoSEQ multiplex PCR. The repertoire holds around 300,000 clones, with about four fifths as singletons. Material: peripheral blood. The receptors come from a man younger than 40 with active or convalescent COVID-19.

The CDR3, as DNA: TGTGCCAGCAGCCCCAGACCCGGGGGGGGACTAATGAACACTGAAGCTTTCTTT. Encoded protein: CASSPRPGGGLMNTEAFF. The rearrangement links TRBV7-2 to TRBJ1-1, with D perhaps TRBD1 (5 bases). This CDR3 has 18 residues. Looked up from germline, CDR1 is SGHTA and CDR2 is FQGNSA. Trimming took 5 bases from V and 0 from J, leaving 22 bases between them.

The chain combines TRBV7-8 with TRBJ1-1; 7 nucleotides match TRBD1. Germline CDR1 and CDR2: SGHVS and FQNEAQ. V was pared by 4 bases and J by 1 base, with 6 bases of the junction left unmatched. The CDR3 extends over 15 amino acids. The CDR3 DNA is TGTGCCAGCAGCTGGGGACAGATTAAGAACACTGAAGCTTTCTTT. Translated, it gives CASSWGQIKNTEAFF.

The gene calls are TRBV5-1 and TRBJ1-5, with 10 bases matching TRBD1. V dropped 4 bases and J dropped 5; count of bases not matched to a gene: 6. Per germline, CDR1 SGHRS and CDR2 YFSETQ. The CDR3 runs 15 residues. CDR3 sequence (DNA): TGCGCCAGCAGCCCGACGACAGGGGGCCATCAGCCCCAGCATTTT. It yields the protein CASSPTTGGHQPQHF.

The chain couples TRBV3-1 (or the pseudogene TRBV3-2) to TRBJ2-5; D unclear. The CDR3 totals 14 residues. V lost 0 bases to trimming and J lost 1 base, with 6 bases between them. Germline CDR1 is LGHDT and CDR2 is YNNKEL (reference sequence). The CDR3 DNA follows: TGTGCCAGCAGCCAAGAGAACAGCCAAGAGACCCAGTACTTC. It is translated as CASSQENSQETQYF.

The rearrangement joins TRBV28 to TRBJ1-1, with 11 bases aligning to TRBD1. Germline CDR1 MDHEN, CDR2 SYDVKM. V lost 4 bases to trimming and J lost 6 bases; unmatched junction nucleotides: 7. This CDR3 is built from 15 residues. The CDR3 coding sequence is TGTGCCAGCAGTTGGACAGGGGGCCGGAGCGCTGAAGCTTTCTTT. Its protein is CASSWTGGRSAEAFF.

This chain joins TRBV7-8 and TRBJ1-3; no clear D. Trimming removed 3 bases at V and 5 bases at J, with 11 bases between. This CDR3 is built from 14 residues. CDR1 SGHVS and CDR2 FQNEAQ come from the germline V gene. The DNA of the CDR3 is TGTGCCAGCAGCTTTGCGGGTGGACGAAACACCATATATTTT. The encoded protein is CASSFAGGRNTIYF.

This clone was seen a handful of times. This sequence joins TRBV4-3 and TRBJ1-6; D is ambiguous. This CDR3 is built from 17 residues. The V and J ends lost 5 bases and 7 bases respectively, with 21 bases between them. Germline loops: CDR1 LGHNA, CDR2 YSLEER. CDR3 DNA: TGCGCCAGCAGCGAGGAACCACGAGGGTTCGGGAATTCACCCCTCCACTTT. This codes for CASSEEPRGFGNSPLHF.

The CDR3 DNA reads TGCAGTGCTAGTGGTCTAGCGGGGGGGAGCGGGATCTACGAGCAGTACTTC. Translated: CSASGLAGGSGIYEQYF. This chain uses TRBV20-1 with TRBJ2-7, with TRBD2 identical over 12 bases. This CDR3 spans 17 amino acids. The germline V gene has CDR1 DFQATT and CDR2 SNEGSKA (reference sequence). The J segment lost 3 bases and the V segment lost 3 bases, leaving 12 bases of the junction unmatched.

A few counts support this clone. The genes are TRBV5-1 and TRBJ2-1, with 7 nucleotides matching TRBD1. V was clipped by 7 bases and J by 7 bases; unmatched bases: 8. Germline lookup yields CDR1 SGHRS and CDR2 YFSETQ. The CDR3 length is 13 residues. For the CDR3, the DNA is TGCGCCAGCGGGACAGAGAATGGGAATGAGCAGTTCTTC. Its protein is CASGTENGNEQFF.

In its sample, this clone was seen once. The same CDR3 can be traced to other DNA sequences in this sample. The DNA for the CDR3 is TGTGCCAGCAGTTTCTCCCTATACGAGCAGTACTTC. This sequence encodes CASSFSLYEQYF. The chain has TRBV28 and TRBJ2-7; D gene uncertain. V dropped 3 bases and J dropped 4 bases, with 7 bases sitting between them. Per germline, CDR1 MDHEN and CDR2 SYDVKM. The CDR3 has 12 amino acids.

The chain joins TRBV6-6 to TRBJ1-4; perhaps TRBD1 as D (6 bases). V was cut by 8 bases and J by 7 bases, with 17 bases left in between. CDR1 MNHNY and CDR2 SVGAGI come from the germline V gene (reference sequence). The CDR3 is 14 amino acids. This CDR3 reads CASAWRGRGEKLFF. The CDR3 nucleotides read TGTGCCAGCGCCTGGAGGGGGAGGGGTGAAAAACTGTTTTTT.

The chain employs TRBV5-1 and TRBJ1-1, with 9 bases fitting TRBD1. This CDR3 is built from 15 residues. V shed 6 bases and J 3 bases; nucleotides not matched to a gene: 9. CDR1 SGHRS and CDR2 YFSETQ come from the germline V gene. The CDR3 nucleotides read TGCGCCAGCATGGTGGGTGGACAGGGGTACACTGAAGCTTTCTTT. Its protein is CASMVGGQGYTEAFF.

The gene calls are TRBV11-3 and TRBJ2-7, with D maybe TRBD1 (5 bases). The CDR3 is made up of 15 amino acids. The germline gives CDR1 SGHNT, CDR2 YENEEA. Trimming removed 0 bases at V and 1 base at J, with 10 bases between. The DNA of the CDR3 is TGTGCCAGCAGCTTAGATAGGGGCAGGTCCTACGAGCAGTACTTC. Its translation is CASSLDRGRSYEQYF.

V and J are TRBV6-5 and TRBJ1-2; 8 nucleotides line up with TRBD1. Germline V lookup: CDR1 MNHEY, CDR2 SVGAGI. This CDR3 contains 13 residues. The V segment lost 6 bases and the J segment 7 bases; nucleotides outside the gene matches: 7. The CDR3 here is CASRAQGAPGYTF. The CDR3 coding sequence is TGTGCCAGCAGGGCCCAGGGGGCGCCTGGCTACACCTTC.

The chain links TRBV4-2 to TRBJ1-6; a possible D gene is TRBD1 (5 bases). Germline CDR1 LGHNA, CDR2 YNFKEQ. The CDR3 sequence is 17 residues long. V lost 4 bases and J lost 0, with 13 bases in between. This CDR3 is CASSRGRGDSYNSPLHF. The CDR3 region has the DNA TGTGCCAGCAGCCGAGGGAGGGGCGACTCCTATAATTCACCCCTCCACTTT.

The J gene is TRBJ1-2, the V gene TRBV30; D perhaps matches TRBD1 (6 bases). The germline V gene has CDR1 GTSNPN and CDR2 SVGIG (reference sequence). This CDR3 is built from 13 residues. V gave up 3 bases and J gave up 1 base, with 9 bases separating them. The CDR3 region has the DNA TGTGCCTGGAGAGCAGGGGATAACTATGGCTACACCTTC. Amino acids: CAWRAGDNYGYTF. Drawing the rest from reference TRBV30 and TRBJ1-2, the complete variable domain is SQTIHQWPATLVQPVGSPLSLECTVEGTSNPNLYWYRQAAGRGLQLLFYSVGIGQISSEVPQNLSASRPQDRQFILSSKKLLLSDSGFYLCAWRAGDNYGYTFGSGTRLTVV.

Notes on this clone: One end of the junction fails to match germline, which may point to a read error. V usage is TRBV4-3 and J usage is TRBJ1-3, with TRBD1 matching over 10 bases. Germline V gene data show CDR1 as LGHNA and CDR2 as YSLEER. The CDR3 sequence is 13 residues long. CDR3 DNA: TGCGCCAGCAGCCAAGAAACCGGGACAGGGGTACATTTT. Protein: CASSQETGTGVHF.

The chain couples TRBV12-3 or TRBV12-4 to TRBJ2-7, with D possibly matching TRBD2 (6 bases). Trimming took off 6 bases at V and 3 bases at J, with 12 bases between the two ends. This CDR3 contains 13 residues. In DNA, the CDR3 is TGTGCCAGCAGCGAGGGGACTTTCTACGAGCAGTACTTC. Amino acids: CASSEGTFYEQYF.